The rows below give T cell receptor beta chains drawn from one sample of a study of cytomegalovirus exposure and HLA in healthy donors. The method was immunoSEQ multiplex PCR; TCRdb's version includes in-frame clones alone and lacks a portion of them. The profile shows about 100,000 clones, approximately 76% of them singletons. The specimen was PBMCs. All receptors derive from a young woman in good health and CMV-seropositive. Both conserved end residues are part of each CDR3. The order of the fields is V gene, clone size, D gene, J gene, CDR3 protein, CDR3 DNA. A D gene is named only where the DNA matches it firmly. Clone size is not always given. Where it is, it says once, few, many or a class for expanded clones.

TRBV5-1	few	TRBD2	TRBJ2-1	CASGLSGNYNEQFF	TGCGCCAGCGGGCTAAGCGGGAACTACAATGAGCAGTTCTTC
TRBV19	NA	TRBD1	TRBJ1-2	CASSPGQGPGYTF	TGTGCCAGTAGTCCGGGACAGGGCCCTGGCTACACCTTC
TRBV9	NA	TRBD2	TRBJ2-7	CASSVESEREAFEQYF	TGTGCCAGCAGCGTAGAATCTGAGCGGGAGGCATTCGAGCAGTACTTC
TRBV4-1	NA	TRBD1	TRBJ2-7	CASSQRWDRGDYEQYF	TGCGCCAGCAGCCAACGATGGGACAGGGGAGACTACGAGCAGTACTTC
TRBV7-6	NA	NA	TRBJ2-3	CASNGGPSETQYF	TGTGCCAGCAACGGAGGTCCGTCCGAGACGCAGTATTTT
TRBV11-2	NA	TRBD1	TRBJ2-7	CASSLGTGLSYEQYF	TGTGCCAGCAGCTTGGGGACAGGGCTCTCCTACGAGCAGTACTTC
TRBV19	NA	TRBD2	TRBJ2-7	CASSQTSGPYEQYF	TGTGCCAGTAGTCAAACTAGCGGCCCCTACGAGCAGTACTTC
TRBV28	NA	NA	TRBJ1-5	CASSLTTDQPQHF	TGTGCCAGCAGTTTGACAACGGATCAGCCCCAGCATTTT
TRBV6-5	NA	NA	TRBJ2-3	CASSQGGDTQYF	TGTGCCAGCAGCCAGGGGGGCGATACGCAGTATTTT
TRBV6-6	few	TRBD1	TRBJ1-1	CASSYSTGGTEAFF	TGTGCCAGCAGTTACTCTACAGGGGGAACTGAAGCTTTCTTT
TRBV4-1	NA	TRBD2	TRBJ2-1	CASSQAGLAGGPYNEQFF	TGCGCCAGCAGCCAAGCAGGACTAGCGGGAGGCCCATACAATGAGCAGTTCTTC
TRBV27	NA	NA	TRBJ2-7	CASRYDGAYEQYF	TGTGCCAGCAGGTATGACGGAGCCTACGAGCAGTACTTC
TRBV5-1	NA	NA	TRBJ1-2	CASSLPGFYGYTF	TGCGCCAGCAGCTTGCCGGGGTTCTATGGCTACACCTTC
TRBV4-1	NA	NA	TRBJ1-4	CASSQEGVGLFF	TGCGCCAGCAGCCAAGAGGGAGTGGGTCTGTTTTTT
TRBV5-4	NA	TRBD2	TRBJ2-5	CASSGVAGEETQYF	TGTGCCAGCAGTGGGGTAGCGGGAGAGGAGACCCAGTACTTC
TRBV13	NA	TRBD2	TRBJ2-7	CASRPREGINEQYF	TGTGCCAGCAGGCCCAGGGAGGGTATCAACGAGCAGTACTTC
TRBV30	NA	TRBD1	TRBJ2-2	CASGVTGSGTGELFF	TGTGCCTCAGGGGTGACAGGGTCGGGAACCGGGGAGCTGTTTTTT
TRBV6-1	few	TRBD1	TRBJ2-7	CASRGTGGGEQYF	TGTGCCAGCAGAGGGACAGGGGGGGGCGAGCAGTACTTC
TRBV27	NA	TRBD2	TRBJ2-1	CASSFSGSSYNEQFF	TGTGCCAGCAGCTTCAGCGGGAGTTCCTACAATGAGCAGTTCTTC
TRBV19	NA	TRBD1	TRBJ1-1	CASSNRDRGLLNTEAFF	TGTGCCAGTAGTAACCGGGACAGGGGTCTCCTGAACACTGAAGCTTTCTTT
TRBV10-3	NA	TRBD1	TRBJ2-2	CASSKTGTANTGELFF	TGTGCCAGCAGCAAGACCGGGACAGCGAACACCGGGGAGCTGTTTTTT
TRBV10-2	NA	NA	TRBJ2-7	CASSEGSTHEQYF	TGCGCCAGCAGTGAAGGGAGTACCCACGAGCAGTACTTC